This TCR beta chain was identified during a study of blood T cell repertoires in COVID-19. Across the study: Sources were T cells, B-cell-depleted T cells, or PBMCs; the material itself was cDNA or gDNA.

In the study's own analysis: Reference gene primer amplification gave nucleated cell count estimates. The method was immunoSEQ multiplex PCR; TCRdb's version includes in-frame clones alone and lacks a portion of them. V and J calls and clone size are those listed in that table; D and trimming were worked out from the DNA. The sample lists about 280,000 clones, 89% occurring once. In germline, CDR1 is KGHDR, CDR2 SFDVKD. The CDR3 runs 18 residues. The V end was cut by 4 bases, the J end by 1 base, with 19 bases between. The chain has TRBV24-1 and TRBJ1-5; tentative D call: TRBD1 (6 bases). The sequencing sample was made of PBMCs or T cells enriched from blood (not recorded which). The clonotype was recovered from a woman in her sixties who had recovered from COVID-19. CDR3 nucleotide sequence: TGTGCCACCAGTGAACTCCGGGACAAACTTTACAGCAATCAGCCCCAGCATTTT. Translating gives CATSELRDKLYSNQPQHF.